This TCR beta chain was captured in a study of cytomegalovirus exposure and HLA in healthy donors. Study-level points and caveats: Reported results showed that the classifier diagnosed cytomegalovirus status with high specificity and sensitivity.

PCR primers comprised 60 Vbeta and 13 Jbeta primers. TCRdb's copy holds only in-frame clones and misses some; the assay was immunoSEQ multiplex PCR. The repertoire holds roughly 220,000 clones, with about 77% as singletons. This clone is a singleton in its sample. Its target is not known. The CDR3 spans 16 residues. Germline assignment: CDR1 SGHNT and CDR2 YENEEA. With V trimmed by 3 bases and J by 7 bases, 13 bases remained unmatched. The source material was PBMCs. The genes are TRBV11-3 and TRBJ1-2; TRBD1 matches 8 bases. This sequence was found in a woman in her 30s in good health and CMV-seronegative. The CDR3: CASSLATSGGAFGYTF. The CDR3 DNA sequence: TGTGCCAGCAGCTTGGCTACTTCAGGGGGCGCTTTTGGCTACACCTTC.